This is a list of T cell receptor beta chains from one sample in a study of blood T cell repertoires in COVID-19. Clones were sequenced by immunoSEQ multiplex PCR, and TCRdb holds only the in-frame ones, with some missing. Of about 480,000 clones detected, 85% to 90% appear once; the ten largest clones hold roughly 8.3%. Sequenced sample: peripheral blood. These receptors originate from a woman between 45 and 65 years old with COVID-19, enrolled during active disease. CDR3s include the opening cysteine and the closing phenylalanine or tryptophan.

J gene,V gene,CDR3 protein
TRBJ1-5,TRBV6-5,CASSSRGASNQPQHF
TRBJ2-5,TRBV5-1,CASSLGQGVTTQYF
TRBJ1-6,TRBV10-2,CASRGTVNSPLHF
TRBJ2-7,TRBV7-9,CASSSGLALPYEQYF
TRBJ2-7,TRBV27,CASSSTDPGQDFYEQYF
TRBJ2-3,TRBV3-1/TRBV3-2,CASSQDLGGGGAGTDTQYF
TRBJ1-1,TRBV14,CASSQYRVRGTEAFF
TRBJ2-3,TRBV27,CASSLPGQGRTDTQYF
TRBJ1-1,TRBV30,CAWTVGPGTEAFF
TRBJ1-3,TRBV3-1/TRBV3-2,CASSQDEGANSGNTIYF
TRBJ1-2,TRBV7-2,CASSLGTGVSYGYTF
TRBJ2-2,TRBV15,CATSSLGEELFF
TRBJ1-2,TRBV25-1,CASSRTAARRGYTF
TRBJ1-2,TRBV2,CASGPGLRDGDGYTF
TRBJ1-2,TRBV19,CASSTRPGLANYGYTF
TRBJ1-3,TRBV19,CASSMGPDASGNTIYF
TRBJ2-1,TRBV24-1,CATSDRVVGGEQFF
TRBJ1-3,TRBV30,CAWSGTGKTGNTIYF
TRBJ2-7,TRBV5-1,CASSLSSGTGAREQYF
TRBJ2-6,TRBV7-3,CASSLTAGGSGANVLTF
TRBJ2-1,TRBV4-1,CASGGTGVGNEQFF
TRBJ2-7,TRBV2,CASSEGDRVYEQYF
TRBJ1-5,TRBV3-1/TRBV3-2,CASSQSRGRNQPQHF
TRBJ1-2,TRBV7-9,CASSLGRNYGYTF
TRBJ1-2,TRBV4-2,CASSQDVNRLYGYTF
TRBJ2-2,TRBV4-2,CASSQGGAGRKPGELFF
TRBJ2-3,TRBV30,CAWGEGRLSTDTQYF
TRBJ2-2,TRBV5-1,CASREAGPGAGELFF
TRBJ2-6,TRBV5-6,CASSLWDRVPGANVLTF
TRBJ2-7,TRBV5-4,CASSLGQGGGEQYF
TRBJ1-1,TRBV10-3,CAISESTSPRGEAFF
TRBJ1-2,TRBV2,CASSAGYGYTF
TRBJ2-3,TRBV11-2,CASSLASRTDTQYF
TRBJ2-3,TRBV27,CASSLGLARDTDTQYF
TRBJ1-2,TRBV9,CASSRGGGYGYTF
TRBJ1-1,TRBV3-1/TRBV3-2,CASSPTPTGGTEAFF
TRBJ1-5,TRBV19,CASSYRDSSNQPQHF
TRBJ1-2,TRBV28,CASHGYGDLANYGYTF
TRBJ1-1,TRBV4-1,CASSHLLTGGTEAFF
TRBJ2-3,TRBV13,CASSSRGDRTDTQYF
TRBJ1-2,TRBV25-1,CASSQLQGRGYTF
TRBJ1-1,TRBV27,CASSTDYGATEAFF
TRBJ2-7,TRBV7-9,CASSTGEREQYF
TRBJ2-1,TRBV6-5,CASIRDRANNEQFF
TRBJ1-2,TRBV19,CASSIYGANYGYTF
TRBJ1-2,TRBV6-2/TRBV6-3,CASSLQPGAGYTF
TRBJ1-5,TRBV9,CASSVGSGVMGQPQHF
TRBJ1-6,TRBV3-1/TRBV3-2,CASSQPRAPLHF
TRBJ2-1,TRBV5-8,CASSLRGRSYNEQFF
TRBJ1-4,TRBV19,CASSPDRERGLLFF
TRBJ2-2,TRBV19,CASTRTGLGELFF
TRBJ1-5,TRBV19,CASSFQQGSNQPQHF
TRBJ1-5,TRBV6-5,CASSGNQGQPQHF
TRBJ1-6,TRBV27,CASRMITGHSPLHF
TRBJ2-7,TRBV3-1/TRBV3-2,CASSPTGTGSSYEQYF
TRBJ2-5,TRBV5-8,CASEHRAGETQYF
TRBJ1-5,TRBV7-3,CASSGGQLISYQPQHF
TRBJ1-5,TRBV2,CASSEEWGGSNQPQHF
TRBJ1-1,TRBV3-1/TRBV3-2,CASSQVPGGGSSEAFF
TRBJ1-2,TRBV27,CASSFGRLYGYTF